This T cell receptor (beta chain) was sequenced in a study of blood T cell repertoires in COVID-19 (TCRdb year 2020). The study in broad terms: Samples from collaborators originated in the United States, Italy and Spain and spanned both the acute and convalescent phases of COVID-19. The material from the prospective study consisted of cDNA or gDNA derived from T cells, B-cell-depleted T cells, or PBMCs. Subjects who had been exposed to COVID-19, were actively infected with it, or had recovered from it provided the deeply sampled blood TCRbeta repertoires that made up the dataset. The repertoires were released in a freely available public database intended as a resource for research on the immune response to SARS-CoV-2. The samples were drawn from the first 160 participants of the ongoing ImmuneRACE study and from 1,254 subjects provided by 6 global collaborators. A de-identified subject ID, COVID-19 status, age in years and sex were almost always included in the sample metadata. HLA class I and class II types, where available, came from metadata supplied by the sample provider rather than from assay-based typing. What the work shows at the level of the full study, not this receptor alone: Clinical and demographic metadata were provided uncurated, with the amount varying by source and participant.

From the cysteine up to the phenylalanine, the CDR3 has a length of 16 residues. Of all the DNA, just the CDR3 is kept, 48 bases in frame from base 1. The germline V gene (reference sequence) specifies SGHKS as CDR1 and YYEKEE as CDR2. V ends up 2 bases short and J 14 bases short, with an unmatched junction base count of 14. The immunoSEQ Assay, a bias-controlled multiplex PCR, was used to amplify TCRbeta CDR3 regions from genomic DNA. Turning to the authors' computational methods: Within the assay, amplification of reference gene primers was used to estimate how many nucleated cells each sample contained. To quantify the absolute abundance of each unique TCRbeta CDR3 rearrangement, sequence reads were collapsed and filtered. Productive Simpson clonality was computed per sample as the square root of Simpson's diversity index over productive rearrangements. TCRdb stores this immuneACCESS table with in-frame sequences only. Part of the clones is absent; in the studies checked, under half of the shortfall reflects unresolved V genes, and no reason is known for the rest. D and trimming come from the DNA, and the V and J calls and clone size come from that table. For this sample the table gives approximately 170,000 clones, of which 80% to 85% were detected only once. The ten most abundant clones make up 8% of the sample.

Enrolling through a virtual design, the prospective study's participants ranged in age from roughly 18 to 100 years and lived across roughly 24 United States geographic areas. In the prospective study, participants were assigned to cohorts based on the clinical history participants reported in a screening survey and a study questionnaire. For ImmuneRACE Cohort 3, a participant was defined as recovered based on two consecutive negative NP/OP PCR tests, clearance by a healthcare professional, or resolution of symptoms. Each participant in the prospective study had whole blood, serum and a nasopharyngeal or oropharyngeal swab collected by mobile phlebotomists. Additional blood draws and questionnaires over a 2-month period could optionally be provided by prospective study participants. Prospective study blood samples were shipped either frozen or at room temperature before DNA extraction. As to this clone: Its antigen remains unidentified. Qualities for individual bases were not recorded, and no much larger clone is one base off.

The receptor chain draws on TRBV5-5 and TRBJ1-6; TRBD1 fits 9 bases in the junction. This TCR was recovered from a woman between 45 and 65 years old who had recovered from COVID-19. Sequencing input: PBMCs or T cells enriched from blood (not recorded which). The DNA sequence is TGTGCCAGCAGCTTACCGACCGGGACAGGGCAAAAGACCCTCCACTTT. Translated, this gives CASSLPTGTGQKTLHF.